This TCR beta chain was sequenced during a study of blood T cells in healthy people across ages. A J-beta primer mix and a sample-barcoded 5' primer were used in a second PCR of roughly 6 to 11 cycles. In TCRdb, the 5' RACE reads were re-called with MiXCR into one record per CDR3 protein. The table lists approximately 400,000 distinct CDR3 sequences, about 49% of them singletons. The CDR3 runs 14 residues. Trimming at V came to 5 bases and at J to 5 bases, leaving 10 bases not matched to a gene. Germline-derived CDR1 and CDR2 are DFQATT and SNEGSKA (reference sequence). This chain connects TRBV20-1 to TRBJ2-5, with 8 nucleotides matching TRBD2. Sequencing was carried out using blood. The receptor comes from a man aged 60 to 69 in good health. Written as DNA, the CDR3 is TGCAGTGCTCCTACTAGCGGAGTGGGGGAGACCCAGTACTTC. Its protein is CSAPTSGVGETQYF.